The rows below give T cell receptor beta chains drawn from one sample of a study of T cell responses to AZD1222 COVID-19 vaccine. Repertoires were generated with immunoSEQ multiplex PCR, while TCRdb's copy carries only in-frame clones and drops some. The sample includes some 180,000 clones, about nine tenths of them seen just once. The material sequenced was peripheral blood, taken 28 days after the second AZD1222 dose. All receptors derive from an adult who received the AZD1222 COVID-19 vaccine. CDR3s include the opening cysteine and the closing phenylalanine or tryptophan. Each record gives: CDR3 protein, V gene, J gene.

CDR3aa: CASSFGLNQYEDTQYF; v_gene: TRBV5-1; j_gene: TRBJ2-3
CDR3aa: CASIYGTGEGQPQHF; v_gene: TRBV6-5; j_gene: TRBJ1-5
CDR3aa: CASSSTRDREGNQPQHF; v_gene: TRBV14; j_gene: TRBJ1-5
CDR3aa: CASSQDSWNMRTRGYTF; v_gene: TRBV4-1; j_gene: TRBJ1-2
CDR3aa: CAIRDSAGANVLTF; v_gene: TRBV10-3; j_gene: TRBJ2-6
CDR3aa: CAISHRDRGVYEQYF; v_gene: TRBV10-3; j_gene: TRBJ2-7
CDR3aa: CASRKSIRGPNYGYTF; v_gene: TRBV5-6; j_gene: TRBJ1-2
CDR3aa: CASSRQGFYGYTF; v_gene: TRBV6-5; j_gene: TRBJ1-2
CDR3aa: CASSLAGYSPLHF; v_gene: TRBV5-1; j_gene: TRBJ1-6
CDR3aa: CASSIGQGPNYGYTF; v_gene: TRBV19; j_gene: TRBJ1-2
CDR3aa: CASRTSSGGTGTGELFF; v_gene: TRBV2; j_gene: TRBJ2-2